The 21 T cell receptor beta chains in this list originate from one sample, sequenced in a study of radiation and T cells in renal cell carcinoma (dated by TCRdb to 2018 to 2020). The library was prepared using the immunoSEQ multiplex PCR assay. TCRdb carries this immuneACCESS record with in-frame sequences only. Its versions omit some clonotypes, under half of them owing to an unresolved V gene in the studies checked, with the rest unexplained. A total of 70,000 or so clones appear in this sample, roughly 82% of them only once. The ten largest clonotypes hold roughly 6.3% of the sample. The time point label here, explained by the study, means: blood 2 weeks post-SBRT. The treatment or condition label for this specimen denotes: 15 Gy SBRT to primary tumor, nephrectomy 4 weeks later. The source material was blood, sampled from a patient whose treatment included radiotherapy and nephrectomy. The source is a man aged 60 to 69 with renal cell carcinoma.

Notes on this clone: One end of the junction fails to match germline, which may point to a read error. The chain has TRBV2 and TRBJ2-1; 13 nucleotides match TRBD2. CDR3 size: 12 residues. Germline CDR1 reads SNHLY; CDR2 reads FYNNEI. CDR3 nucleotide sequence: TGTGCCAGCATTGAGACTAGCGGGAGGAAGGTCTTC. This sequence encodes CASIETSGRKVF.

The chain couples TRBV30 to TRBJ2-7, with 7 nucleotides matching TRBD1. Unmatched junction bases numbered 6, after V lost 3 bases and J lost 4 bases. CDR3 size: 13 residues. CDR1 is GTSNPN and CDR2 is SVGIG in the germline V gene (reference sequence). The CDR3 bases are TGTGCCTGGAGGCCGGGACAGCCTTACGAGCAGTACTTC. Translation: CAWRPGQPYEQYF.

The CDR3 spells CASSLPDYSGNTIYF. CDR3 bases: TGTGCCAGCAGTTTACCAGACTACTCTGGAAACACCATATATTTT. V is TRBV28 and J is TRBJ1-3, with unresolved D. V was shortened by 2 bases and J by 0 bases, with 8 bases between the two germline ends. The length of the CDR3 is 15 residues. Per the germline V gene, CDR1 is MDHEN and CDR2 is SYDVKM.

The chain links TRBV29-1 to TRBJ2-7, with TRBD2 matching 10 bases. CDR3 length: 17 amino acids. V dropped 3 bases and J dropped 2; count of bases not matched to a gene: 13. Per the germline V gene, CDR1 is SQVTM and CDR2 is ANQGSEA. Written as DNA, the CDR3 is TGCAGCGTTGAGCTAGCGGGAGTACAGGGCCGGGCCTACGAGCAGTACTTC. Its protein product is CSVELAGVQGRAYEQYF.

The chain is built from TRBV7-2 and TRBJ1-5, with TRBD1 identical over 8 bases. CDR1 and CDR2 from the germline V gene are SGHTA and FQGNSA. The length of the CDR3 is 16 residues. J gave up 7 bases and V 6 bases, and 14 bases lay outside the gene matches. The CDR3 nucleotides read TGTGCCAGCAGTCCAAGGACAGGGACGGTGAACCAGCCCCAGCATTTT. It specifies CASSPRTGTVNQPQHF.

The V and J genes are TRBV7-2 and TRBJ2-1; 10 nucleotides agree with TRBD1. The germline CDR1 and CDR2 sequences are SGHTA and FQGNSA. J was trimmed by 7 bases and V by 3 bases; bases with no gene match: 9. This CDR3 has 16 amino acids. The CDR3 loop reads CASSFRGQGYRNEQFF. The CDR3 nucleotides read TGTGCCAGCAGCTTTAGGGGACAGGGGTATAGGAATGAGCAGTTCTTC.

This chain connects TRBV30 to TRBJ2-3, with TRBD2 matching 14 bases. Germline assignment: CDR1 GTSNPN and CDR2 SVGIG (reference sequence). The CDR3 is made up of 23 amino acids. V was pared by 0 bases and J by 3 bases, with 23 bases of the junction left unmatched. The CDR3 region is CAWSVRISRATSGRAWVTDTQYF. The CDR3 DNA is TGTGCCTGGAGTGTACGGATTTCGAGGGCGACTAGCGGGAGGGCCTGGGTAACAGATACGCAGTATTTT. Drawing the rest from reference TRBV30 and TRBJ2-3, the complete variable domain is SQTIHQWPATLVQPVGSPLSLECTVEGTSNPNLYWYRQAAGRGLQLLFYSVGIGQISSEVPQNLSASRPQDRQFILSSKKLLLSDSGFYLCAWSVRISRATSGRAWVTDTQYFGPGTRLTVL.

The V and J genes are TRBV13 and TRBJ2-7; the match to TRBD2 covers 9 bases. This CDR3 region has 14 residues. Germline V gene lookup returns CDR1 PRHDT and CDR2 FYEKMQ (reference sequence). V was clipped by 0 bases and J by 5 bases; unmatched bases: 2. As DNA, the CDR3 is TGTGCCAGCAGCTTAGGGGCTAGCGGGGACGAGCAGTACTTC. Its protein product is CASSLGASGDEQYF.

The DNA of the CDR3 is TGTGCCAGCAGTGATCAAGGGGTAGGCCTGTATGGCTACACCTTC. Translating it yields CASSDQGVGLYGYTF. This rearrangement joins TRBV6-1 to TRBJ1-2; TRBD1 is a possible D gene (5 bases). Germline V gene lookup returns CDR1 MNHNS and CDR2 SASEGT. V was clipped by 3 bases and J by 5 bases, with 16 bases between them. This CDR3 region has 15 residues.

The rearrangement uses TRBV2 and TRBJ1-4; D is perhaps TRBD1 (6 bases). In germline, CDR1 is SNHLY, CDR2 FYNNEI. The V end was cut by 6 bases, the J end by 3 bases, with 17 bases between. The CDR3 length is 16 residues. The DNA of the CDR3 is TGTGCCAGCAGGGCTTTGGGGGCCCCCCCTAATGAAAAACTGTTTTTT. This translates into CASRALGAPPNEKLFF.

This clone is deemed medium-sized. The CDR3 region is CASSMVGRGRKNQPQHF. DNA of the CDR3: TGTGCCAGTAGTATGGTGGGAAGGGGGCGGAAGAATCAGCCCCAGCATTTT. This rearrangement joins TRBV19 to TRBJ1-5; 7 nucleotides agree with TRBD1. The CDR3 sequence is 17 residues long. From germline, CDR1 is LNHDA and CDR2 SQIVND (reference sequence). J was trimmed by 4 bases and V by 3 bases; bases with no gene match: 12.

This chain connects TRBV7-2 to TRBJ2-7; a weak D match, TRBD2 (6 bases). From germline, CDR1 is SGHTA and CDR2 FQGNSA. The CDR3 extends over 12 amino acids. V was shortened by 4 bases and J by 4 bases, with 8 bases between the two germline ends. As DNA, the CDR3 is TGTGCCAGCAGCTGGGGACTGTACGAGCAGTACTTC. Protein: CASSWGLYEQYF.

The chain joins TRBV18 to TRBJ2-2; 7 positions match TRBD1. CDR3 length: 15 amino acids. Germline values: CDR1 KGHSH, CDR2 LQKENI. The V gene end was trimmed by 5 bases and the J gene end by 1 base; junction bases not matched to a gene: 4. For the CDR3, the DNA is TGTGCCAGCTCATCCCGGGACAGGAACACCGGGGAGCTGTTTTTT. This sequence encodes CASSSRDRNTGELFF.

The rearrangement links TRBV5-8 to TRBJ2-7; TRBD2 agrees at 10 bases. V trimming: 2 bases; J trimming: 4 bases; junction bases outside the gene matches: 6. The CDR3 extends over 15 amino acids. Germline-derived CDR1 and CDR2 are SGHTS and YDEGEE. The CDR3 sequence: CASSFASGRLYEQYF. The CDR3 nucleotides are TGTGCCAGCAGCTTCGCTAGCGGGAGACTGTACGAGCAGTACTTC.

As to this clone: Germline and junction disagree at one end, which may indicate a read error. This same CDR3 is encoded by further DNA sequences in the sample. In DNA, the CDR3 is TGTAGCGTTGCTCTAGGGCTCGATACCTACGAGCAGTACTTC. This sequence encodes CSVALGLDTYEQYF. This chain links TRBV29-1 with TRBJ2-7, with a weak D call TRBD2 (5 bases). This CDR3 has 14 amino acids. The V gene's germline CDR1 is SQVTM and CDR2 ANQGSEA.

The CDR3 reads CAGRDSLQETQYF. Here the CDR3 DNA reads TGTGCCGGTCGGGACAGCCTCCAAGAGACCCAGTACTTC. The gene calls are TRBV10-3 and TRBJ2-5, with TRBD1 identical over 7 bases. The CDR3 is 13 amino acids. In germline, CDR1 is ENHRY, CDR2 SYGVKD. V was pared by 11 bases and J by 1 base, with 7 bases of the junction left unmatched.

The V gene is TRBV7-8, the J gene TRBJ2-1, with D maybe TRBD1 (6 bases). V was clipped by 5 bases and J by 5 bases, with 13 bases between them. The CDR3 has 14 residues. The germline gives CDR1 SGHVS, CDR2 FQNEAQ. The CDR3 coding sequence is TGTGCCAGCAGCCCCAACACAGGGAACAATGAGCAGTTCTTC. It codes for CASSPNTGNNEQFF. The complete variable domain, with remaining parts taken from reference TRBV7-8 and TRBJ2-1, reads GAGVSQSPRYKVAKRGQDVALRCDPISGHVSLFWYQQALGQGPEFLTYFQNEAQLDKSGLPSDRFFAERPEGSVSTLKIQRTQQEDSAVYLCASSPNTGNNEQFFGPGTRLTVL.

The chain links TRBV5-6 to TRBJ2-7; the D gene is possibly TRBD2 (6 bases). This CDR3 has 13 residues. Trimming removed 7 bases at V and 2 bases at J, with 13 bases between. Per germline, CDR1 SGHDT and CDR2 YYEEEE. CDR3: CASSGTSPYEQYF. The CDR3 DNA follows: TGTGCCAGCTCCGGGACTTCCCCCTACGAGCAGTACTTC.

The J gene is TRBJ2-7, the V gene TRBV27; D gene uncertain. The CDR3 extends over 14 amino acids. V was cut by 2 bases and J by 3 bases, with 11 bases left in between. Germline CDR1 MNHEY, CDR2 SMNVEV (reference sequence). In DNA, the CDR3 is TGTGCCAGCAGTTTACGGGTTAGCAGCTACGAGCAGTACTTC. Encoded protein: CASSLRVSSYEQYF.

The chain employs TRBV2 and TRBJ2-7; maybe TRBD2 (7 bases). V lost 8 bases and J 2 bases, leaving 22 bases between the germline ends. CDR1 and CDR2 (germline): SNHLY, FYNNEI. The CDR3 contains 16 residues. CDR3: CASATGGGPSPYEQYF. The CDR3, as DNA: TGTGCCAGCGCAACTGGGGGGGGGCCCTCCCCCTACGAGCAGTACTTC. Variable domain in full (rest from reference TRBV2 and TRBJ2-7): EPEVTQTPSHQVTQMGQEVILRCVPISNHLYFYWYRQILGQKVEFLVSFYNNEISEKSEIFDDQFSVERPDGSNFTLKIRSTKLEDSAMYFCASATGGGPSPYEQYFGPGTRLTVT.

The rearrangement uses TRBV2 and TRBJ1-2; 7 bases agree with TRBD1. Germline V gene sequence: CDR1 SNHLY, CDR2 FYNNEI. The CDR3 consists of 13 residues. The J segment lost 7 bases and the V segment lost 6 bases, leaving 8 bases of the junction unmatched. The DNA for the CDR3 is TGTGCCAGCAGCTTAGGGGGCGTAGGTGGCTACACCTTC. It yields the protein CASSLGGVGGYTF.